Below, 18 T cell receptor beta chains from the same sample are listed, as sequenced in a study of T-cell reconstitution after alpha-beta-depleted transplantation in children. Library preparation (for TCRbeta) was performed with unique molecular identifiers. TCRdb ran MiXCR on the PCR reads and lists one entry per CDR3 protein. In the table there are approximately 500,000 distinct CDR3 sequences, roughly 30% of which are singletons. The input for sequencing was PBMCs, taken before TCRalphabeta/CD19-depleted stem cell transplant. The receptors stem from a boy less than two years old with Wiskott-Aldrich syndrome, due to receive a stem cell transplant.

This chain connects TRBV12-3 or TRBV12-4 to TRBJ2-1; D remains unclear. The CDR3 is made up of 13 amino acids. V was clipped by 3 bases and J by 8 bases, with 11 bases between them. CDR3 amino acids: CASSFPPGYEQFF. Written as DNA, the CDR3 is TGTGCCAGCAGTTTTCCCCCGGGCTATGAGCAGTTCTTC.

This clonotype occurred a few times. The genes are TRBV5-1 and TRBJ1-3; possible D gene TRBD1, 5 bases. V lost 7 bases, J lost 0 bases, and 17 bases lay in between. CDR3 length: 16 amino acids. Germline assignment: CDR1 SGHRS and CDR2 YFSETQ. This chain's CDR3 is CASSRFGAHSGNTIYF. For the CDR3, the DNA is TGCGCCAGCTCGCGGTTCGGGGCTCACTCTGGAAACACCATATATTTT.

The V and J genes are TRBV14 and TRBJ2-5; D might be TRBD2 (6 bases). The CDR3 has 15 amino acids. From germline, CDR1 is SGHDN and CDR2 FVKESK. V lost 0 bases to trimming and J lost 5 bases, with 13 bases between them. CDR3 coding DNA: TGTGCCAGCAGCCAAGATTGGGGTGGGACTGAGACCCAGTACTTC. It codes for CASSQDWGGTETQYF.

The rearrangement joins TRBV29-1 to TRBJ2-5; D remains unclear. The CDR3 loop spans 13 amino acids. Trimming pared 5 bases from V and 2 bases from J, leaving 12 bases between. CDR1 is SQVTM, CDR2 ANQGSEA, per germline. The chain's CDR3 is CSVRNVLQETQYF. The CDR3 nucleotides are TGCAGCGTTCGGAACGTGCTTCAAGAGACCCAGTACTTC.

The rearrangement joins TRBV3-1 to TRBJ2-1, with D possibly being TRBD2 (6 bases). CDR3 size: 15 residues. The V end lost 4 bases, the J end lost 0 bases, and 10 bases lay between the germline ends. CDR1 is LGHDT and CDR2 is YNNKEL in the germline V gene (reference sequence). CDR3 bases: TGTGCCAGCAGCCCCGACGGGAGCTCCTACAATGAGCAGTTCTTC. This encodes CASSPDGSSYNEQFF.

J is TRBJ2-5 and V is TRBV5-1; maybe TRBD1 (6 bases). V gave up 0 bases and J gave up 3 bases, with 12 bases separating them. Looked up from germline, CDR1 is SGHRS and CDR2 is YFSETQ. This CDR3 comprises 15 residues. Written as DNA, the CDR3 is TGCGCCAGCAGCTTGGGGGCAGGGGCGGAAGAGACCCAGTACTTC. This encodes CASSLGAGAEETQYF.

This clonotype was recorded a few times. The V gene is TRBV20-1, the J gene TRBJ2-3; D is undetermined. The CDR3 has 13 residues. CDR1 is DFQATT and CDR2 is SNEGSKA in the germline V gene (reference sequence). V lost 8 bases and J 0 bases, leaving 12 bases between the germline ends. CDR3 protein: CSLKGSSTDTQYF. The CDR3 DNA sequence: TGCAGTCTGAAGGGATCTAGCACAGATACGCAGTATTTT.

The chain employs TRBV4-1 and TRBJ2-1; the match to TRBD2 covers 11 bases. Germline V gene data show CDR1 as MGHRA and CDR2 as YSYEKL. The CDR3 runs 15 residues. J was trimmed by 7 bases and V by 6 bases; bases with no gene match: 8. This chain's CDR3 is CASRHVGTSGNEQFF. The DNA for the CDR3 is TGCGCCAGCAGACACGTGGGGACTAGCGGTAATGAGCAGTTCTTC.

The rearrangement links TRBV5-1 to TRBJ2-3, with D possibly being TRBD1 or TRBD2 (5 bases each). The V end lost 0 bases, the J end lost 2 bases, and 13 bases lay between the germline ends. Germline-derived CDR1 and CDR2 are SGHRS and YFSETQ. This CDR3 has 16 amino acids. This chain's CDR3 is CASSLVPGPNTDTQYF. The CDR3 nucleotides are TGCGCCAGCAGCTTGGTTCCGGGGCCGAACACAGATACGCAGTATTTT.

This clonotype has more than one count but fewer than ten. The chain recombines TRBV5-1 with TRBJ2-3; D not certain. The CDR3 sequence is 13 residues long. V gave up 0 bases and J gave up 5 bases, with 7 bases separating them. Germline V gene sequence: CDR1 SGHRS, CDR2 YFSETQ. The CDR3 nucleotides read TGCGCCAGCAGCTTGGACCATAAAGATACGCAGTATTTT. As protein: CASSLDHKDTQYF.

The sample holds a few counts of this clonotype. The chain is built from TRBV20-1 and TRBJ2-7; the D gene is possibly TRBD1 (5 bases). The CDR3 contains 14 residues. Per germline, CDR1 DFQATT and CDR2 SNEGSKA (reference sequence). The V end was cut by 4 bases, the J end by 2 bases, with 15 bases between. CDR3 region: CSAMIRGSTYEQYF. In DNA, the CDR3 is TGCAGTGCTATGATAAGGGGTTCGACCTACGAGCAGTACTTC.

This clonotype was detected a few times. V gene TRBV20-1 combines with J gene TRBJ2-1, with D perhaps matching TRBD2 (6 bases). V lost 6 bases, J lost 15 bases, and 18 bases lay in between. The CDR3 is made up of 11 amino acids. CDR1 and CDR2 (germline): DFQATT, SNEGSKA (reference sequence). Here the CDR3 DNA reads TGCAGTGCCGCTAGCGCCTCACATAGGTTCTTC. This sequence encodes CSAASASHRFF.

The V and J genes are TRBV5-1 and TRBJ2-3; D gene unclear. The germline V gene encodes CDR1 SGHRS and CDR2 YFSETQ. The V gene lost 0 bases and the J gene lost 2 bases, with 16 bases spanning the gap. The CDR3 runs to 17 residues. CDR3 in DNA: TGCGCCAGCAGCTTGGAAGGCGTCTTGCCTTTCACAGATACGCAGTATTTT. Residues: CASSLEGVLPFTDTQYF.

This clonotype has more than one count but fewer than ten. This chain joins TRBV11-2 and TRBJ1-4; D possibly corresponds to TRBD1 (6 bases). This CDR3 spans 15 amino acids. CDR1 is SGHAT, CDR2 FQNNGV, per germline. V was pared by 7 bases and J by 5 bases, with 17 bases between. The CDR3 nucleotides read TGTGCCAGCACCCAAAGAACAGGGCGAAATGAAAAACTGTTTTTT. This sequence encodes CASTQRTGRNEKLFF.

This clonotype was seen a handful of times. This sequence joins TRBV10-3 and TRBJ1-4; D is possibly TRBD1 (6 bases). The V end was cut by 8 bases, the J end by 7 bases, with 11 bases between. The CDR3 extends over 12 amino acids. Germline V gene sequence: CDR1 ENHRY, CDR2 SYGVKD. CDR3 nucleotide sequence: TGTGCCATCCGGGACAATTCTGAAAAACTGTTTTTT. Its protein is CAIRDNSEKLFF.

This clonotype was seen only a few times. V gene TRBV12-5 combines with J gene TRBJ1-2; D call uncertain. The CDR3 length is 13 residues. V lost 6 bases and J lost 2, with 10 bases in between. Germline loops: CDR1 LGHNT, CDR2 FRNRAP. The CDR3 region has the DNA TGTGCTAGTGGGGCAGAGTCGAACTATGGCTACACCTTC. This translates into CASGAESNYGYTF.

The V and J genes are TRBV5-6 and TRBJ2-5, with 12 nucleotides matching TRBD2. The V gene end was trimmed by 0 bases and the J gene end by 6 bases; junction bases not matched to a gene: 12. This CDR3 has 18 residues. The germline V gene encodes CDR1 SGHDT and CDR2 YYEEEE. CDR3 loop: CASSLAAGPTSGRKTQYF. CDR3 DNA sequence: TGTGCCAGCAGCTTGGCCGCAGGGCCGACTAGCGGGAGAAAGACCCAGTACTTC.

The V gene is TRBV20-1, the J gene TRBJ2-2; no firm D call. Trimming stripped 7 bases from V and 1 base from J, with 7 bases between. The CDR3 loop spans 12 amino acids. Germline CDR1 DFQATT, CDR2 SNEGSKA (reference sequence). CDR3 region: CSGTENTGELFF. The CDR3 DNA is TGCAGTGGGACGGAGAACACCGGGGAGCTGTTTTTT.